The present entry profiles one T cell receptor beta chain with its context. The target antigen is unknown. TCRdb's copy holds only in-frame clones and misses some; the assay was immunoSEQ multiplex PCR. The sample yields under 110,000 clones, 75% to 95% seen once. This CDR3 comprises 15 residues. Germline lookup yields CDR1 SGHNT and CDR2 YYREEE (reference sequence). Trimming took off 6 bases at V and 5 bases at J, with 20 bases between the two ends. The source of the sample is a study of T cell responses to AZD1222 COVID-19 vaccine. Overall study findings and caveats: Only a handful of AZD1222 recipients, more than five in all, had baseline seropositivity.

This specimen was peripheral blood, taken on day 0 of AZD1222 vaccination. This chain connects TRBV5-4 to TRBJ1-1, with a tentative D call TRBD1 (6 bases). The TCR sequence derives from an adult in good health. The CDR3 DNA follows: TGTGCCAGCAACTCGGGGGCACCCGGGGGTACTGAAGCTTTCTTT. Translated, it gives CASNSGAPGGTEAFF.